Sequencing of this T cell receptor beta chain was carried out in a study of blood T cell repertoires in COVID-19. Study details: COVID-19 samples from acute and convalescent phases originated in the United States, Italy and Spain. The cDNA or gDNA used as material had been derived from T cells, B-cell-depleted T cells, or PBMCs.

Authors' processing steps: Estimation of nucleated cell counts was performed using reference gene primer amplification. Libraries were prepared by immunoSEQ multiplex PCR; TCRdb keeps only in-frame clonotypes and omits some of them. V and J calls and clone size are copied from that table; D and trimming were computed from the DNA. The sample comprises under 350,000 clones, around 86% of which are singletons, and around 1.4% rests with the top ten. The V end was cut by 4 bases, the J end by 4 bases, with 8 bases between. The CDR3 contains 13 residues. CDR1 and CDR2 (germline): MDHEN, SYDVKM. This clone was counted a single time.

V usage is TRBV28 and J usage is TRBJ1-3; D unresolved. Sequenced input: peripheral blood. This TCR was sampled from a man between 65 and 85 years old with acute or convalescent COVID-19. The CDR3 reads CASSYISGNTIYF. DNA of the CDR3: TGTGCCAGCAGTTATATCTCGGGAAACACCATATATTTT.